This TCR beta chain was profiled in a study of blood T cell repertoires in COVID-19. Study in general: Material from acute and convalescent COVID-19 was sourced from the United States, Italy and Spain. PBMCs, B-cell-depleted T cells, or T cells were the source of the cDNA or gDNA that made up the material.

Study processing details: Amplifying reference gene primers gave estimates of nucleated cell counts. This table comes from immunoSEQ multiplex PCR, and its TCRdb copy is limited to in-frame clones, with some not included. V, J and clone size were drawn from that table, and D and trimming were deduced from the DNA. The data contain about 42,000 clones, almost 90% of them singletons. The CDR3 loop spans 20 amino acids. V shed 2 bases, J shed 0 bases, and the junction held 11 bases outside the gene matches. Germline V lookup: CDR1 LGHDT, CDR2 YNNKEL (reference sequence). Sequencing used peripheral blood. The chain carries TRBV3-1 (or the pseudogene TRBV3-2) and TRBJ2-6; 9 bases align to TRBD2. The receptor was isolated from a man aged 50 to 60 with active COVID-19. CDR3 sequence reads: CASSQRVKRGASSGANVLTF. DNA for the CDR3: TGTGCCAGCAGCCAAAGGGTCAAGCGGGGGGCAAGCTCTGGGGCCAACGTCCTGACTTTC.